One sample yielded the 26 T cell receptor beta chains listed below, sequenced in a study of T cell clonotyping in hematopoietic cell transplantation. Here immunoSEQ multiplex PCR was the method, and the copy in TCRdb shows in-frame clones only, minus some. This sample has 35,000 to 50,000 clones; roughly 85% occur once, and the top ten carry about 2.6%. As to time point: recipient sample about 28 days before transplant, after cytoreduction. The sequencing used peripheral blood mononuclear cells, collected before stem cell transplant. The origin of the receptors is a man aged 55 to 70 with acute myeloid leukemia. Some clones in this sample may be carry-over from other donors' samples.

The rearrangement links TRBV2 to TRBJ2-1; D might be TRBD2 (5 bases). Germline CDR1 SNHLY, CDR2 FYNNEI. Between the trimmed V and J ends, which lost 1 base and 4 bases, there was a span of 11 bases. CDR3 length: 15 amino acids. The CDR3 loop is CASSEDRGRYNEQFF. CDR3 coding DNA: TGTGCCAGCAGTGAAGATCGGGGTCGTTACAATGAGCAGTTCTTC.

The chain carries TRBV19 and TRBJ1-1; no definite D call. This CDR3 region has 13 residues. The V end lost 4 bases, the J end lost 1 base, and 7 bases lay between the germline ends. The germline V gene encodes CDR1 LNHDA and CDR2 SQIVND (reference sequence). The DNA for the CDR3 is TGTGCCAGTAGTACGACGGGGAACACTGAAGCTTTCTTT. It codes for CASSTTGNTEAFF.

The chain recombines TRBV19 with TRBJ1-2, with 8 bases matching TRBD1. The CDR3 is made up of 16 amino acids. Germline CDR1 is LNHDA and CDR2 is SQIVND (reference sequence). V lost 1 base to trimming and J lost 1 base; unmatched junction nucleotides: 5. The CDR3 protein is CASSIVQGQGNYGYTF. Written as DNA, the CDR3 is TGTGCCAGTAGTATAGTCCAAGGACAGGGTAACTATGGCTACACCTTC.

In nucleotides, the CDR3 is TGTGCCAGCAGCTCACGACGGACCGGGGAGCTGTTTTTT. This translates into CASSSRRTGELFF. The chain recombines TRBV9 with TRBJ2-2; D ambiguous. The germline V gene has CDR1 SGDLS and CDR2 YYNGEE. Trimming cost V 4 bases and J 5 bases, with 9 bases left between them. This CDR3 region has 13 residues.

The CDR3 protein is CSAVSGAPYEQYF. The CDR3 nucleotides are TGCAGCGCCGTTAGCGGGGCTCCCTACGAGCAGTACTTC. The chain combines TRBV29-1 with TRBJ2-7; 8 positions agree with TRBD2. V was pared by 7 bases and J by 2 bases, with 7 bases of the junction left unmatched. The CDR3 extends over 13 amino acids. Germline CDR1 SQVTM, CDR2 ANQGSEA.

The chain combines TRBV7-8 with TRBJ1-1; 11 nucleotides match TRBD1. Germline V CDR1 and CDR2: SGHVS, FQNEAQ. This CDR3 contains 15 residues. V lost 7 bases, J lost 5 bases, and 9 bases stayed unmatched. CDR3 nucleotide sequence: TGTGCCAGCACCGTAGGACAGGGGGCGGGTACTGAAGCTTTCTTT. Amino acids: CASTVGQGAGTEAFF.

The chain has TRBV7-2 and TRBJ1-1; D not certain. Trimming took 5 bases from V and 0 from J, leaving 10 bases between them. Germline V gene lookup returns CDR1 SGHTA and CDR2 FQGNSA. The CDR3 length is 14 residues. The DNA for the CDR3 is TGTGCCAGCAGCCCTCGTTACTTGAACACTGAAGCTTTCTTT. The encoded protein is CASSPRYLNTEAFF.

V gene TRBV28 combines with J gene TRBJ2-3; possible D gene TRBD2, 6 bases. The germline CDR1 and CDR2 sequences are MDHEN and SYDVKM. The CDR3 loop spans 16 amino acids. Trimming cost V 6 bases and J 4 bases, with 20 bases left between them. The DNA of the CDR3 is TGTGCCAGCAGCCTTATGGGCGGGACCGCCTCAGATACGCAGTATTTT. This gives the protein CASSLMGGTASDTQYF.

CDR3 nucleotide sequence: TGTGCCAGCAGCGTCAGCGGGGGAGGTGATAATTCACCCCTCCACTTT. It is translated as CASSVSGGGDNSPLHF. The chain recombines TRBV9 with TRBJ1-6; perhaps TRBD1 as D (5 bases). The CDR3 contains 16 residues. Trimming cost V 2 bases and J 5 bases, with 14 bases left between them. CDR1 SGDLS and CDR2 YYNGEE come from the germline V gene.

The chain joins TRBV28 to TRBJ1-1; the D gene is possibly TRBD1 (5 bases). The germline CDR1 and CDR2 sequences are MDHEN and SYDVKM. CDR3 length: 13 amino acids. V was clipped by 7 bases and J by 7 bases, with 16 bases between them. CDR3 region: CASTLGVPNEAFF. CDR3 DNA sequence: TGTGCCAGCACTTTGGGGGTCCCAAATGAAGCTTTCTTT.

The chain combines TRBV7-2 with TRBJ2-1; weak D call: TRBD2 (6 bases). The CDR3 contains 14 residues. With 5 bases removed from V and 5 bases from J, the gap between germline ends came to 13 bases. CDR1 and CDR2 (germline): SGHTA, FQGNSA. The CDR3 here is CASSPDRGDNEQFF. The DNA of the CDR3 is TGTGCCAGCAGCCCCGATCGCGGGGACAATGAGCAGTTCTTC. Combining the CDR3 with reference TRBV7-2 and TRBJ2-1 gives the whole variable domain GAGVSQSPSNKVTEKGKDVELRCDPISGHTALYWYRQSLGQGLEFLIYFQGNSAPDKSGLPSDRFSAERTGGSVSTLTIQRTQQEDSAVYLCASSPDRGDNEQFFGPGTRLTVL.

This clone has only one observation. For the CDR3, the DNA is TGTGCCAGTCGCCGTCAGGGCTACAATGAGCAGTTCTTC. Amino acids: CASRRQGYNEQFF. This rearrangement joins TRBV19 to TRBJ2-1, with D tentatively TRBD1 (5 bases). Germline CDR1 reads LNHDA; CDR2 reads SQIVND (reference sequence). The length of the CDR3 is 13 residues. Deletions cut 8 bases from V and 3 bases from J, with 11 bases between.

This sequence joins TRBV6-6 and TRBJ2-7, with 9 bases aligning to TRBD1. The germline V gene encodes CDR1 MNHNY and CDR2 SVGAGI (reference sequence). Trimming removed 7 bases from V and 7 bases from J; junction bases left unmatched: 11. The CDR3 is 14 residues long. The CDR3 reads CASTPGTGRKEQYF. The CDR3 DNA follows: TGTGCCAGCACCCCGGGGACAGGGCGAAAGGAGCAGTACTTC.

This sequence joins TRBV5-8 and TRBJ2-2; D is perhaps TRBD1 or TRBD2 (5 bases each). CDR3 size: 14 residues. Trimming left V 1 base short and J 4 bases short, with 8 bases between. The germline CDR1 and CDR2 sequences are SGHTS and YDEGEE. The chain's CDR3 is CASSLPGTTGELFF. The CDR3 region has the DNA TGTGCCAGCAGCTTGCCGGGGACCACCGGGGAGCTGTTTTTT.

The genes are TRBV7-2 and TRBJ2-7; 9 bases map to TRBD1. Germline CDR1 and CDR2: SGHTA and FQGNSA. The CDR3 is 15 residues long. V gave up 4 bases and J gave up 6 bases; unmatched junction bases: 10. DNA of the CDR3: TGTGCCAGCAGCTCTACCTCGGACAGGGGTCGCGAGCAGTACTTC. Its translation is CASSSTSDRGREQYF.

This sequence joins TRBV28 and TRBJ1-3; 7 bases fit TRBD1. Trimming removed 5 bases from V and 0 bases from J; junction bases left unmatched: 4. The CDR3 contains 15 residues. CDR1 is MDHEN, CDR2 SYDVKM, per germline. DNA for the CDR3: TGTGCCAGCAGTCAACAGGGGCCCTCTGGAAACACCATATATTTT. This sequence encodes CASSQQGPSGNTIYF.

The V call is TRBV7-9, the J call TRBJ2-4, with 7 bases matching TRBD1. The V gene's germline CDR1 is SEHNR and CDR2 FQNEAQ (reference sequence). Trimming removed 4 bases from V and 5 bases from J; junction bases left unmatched: 14. The CDR3 contains 17 residues. The CDR3 DNA reads as TGTGCCAGCAGCTCCCCCACTTCCGGGACAGACCAAAACATTCAGTACTTC. This gives the protein CASSSPTSGTDQNIQYF.

The rearrangement links TRBV19 to TRBJ2-3, with a possible D match to TRBD2 (5 bases). The CDR3 totals 13 residues. V gave up 8 bases and J gave up 2 bases, with 11 bases separating them. Germline V gives CDR1 LNHDA, CDR2 SQIVND (reference sequence). CDR3 amino acids: CASSPGNTDTQYF. The CDR3 DNA is TGTGCCAGTTCCCCGGGGAACACAGATACGCAGTATTTT.

This rearrangement joins TRBV7-2 to TRBJ1-1; possible D gene TRBD1, 6 bases. The CDR3 consists of 16 residues. The V end lost 5 bases, the J end lost 5 bases, and 21 bases lay between the germline ends. Germline CDR1 SGHTA, CDR2 FQGNSA. The CDR3 here is CASSERPLGGQTEAFF. CDR3 DNA: TGTGCCAGCAGCGAACGACCCCTCGGGGGGCAGACTGAAGCTTTCTTT. The full variable domain, with the rest looked up from reference TRBV7-2 and TRBJ1-1, is GAGVSQSPSNKVTEKGKDVELRCDPISGHTALYWYRQSLGQGLEFLIYFQGNSAPDKSGLPSDRFSAERTGGSVSTLTIQRTQQEDSAVYLCASSERPLGGQTEAFFGQGTRLTVV.

The J gene is TRBJ1-1, the V gene TRBV29-1; the D gene is possibly TRBD1 (5 bases). The V and J ends lost 7 bases and 4 bases respectively, with 13 bases between them. Germline V lookup: CDR1 SQVTM, CDR2 ANQGSEA. This CDR3 comprises 12 residues. CDR3 sequence reads: CSGSQGATEAFF. DNA for the CDR3: TGCAGCGGTTCTCAGGGAGCCACTGAAGCTTTCTTT.

This clone was recorded only once. The V and J genes are TRBV7-2 and TRBJ2-7; 7 bases map to TRBD1. The CDR3 has 15 amino acids. With V trimmed by 6 bases and J by 6 bases, 14 bases remained unmatched. The germline V gene has CDR1 SGHTA and CDR2 FQGNSA. CDR3 in amino acids: CASSPRQGTFGEQYF. The CDR3 nucleotides read TGTGCCAGCAGTCCGCGACAGGGAACGTTTGGCGAGCAGTACTTC.

This clone was observed a handful of times. J is TRBJ1-2 and V is TRBV5-5; weak D call: TRBD1 (5 bases). CDR3 length: 17 amino acids. Trimming pared 0 bases from V and 4 bases from J, leaving 19 bases between. Germline V gene sequence: CDR1 SGHKS, CDR2 YYEKEE (reference sequence). The CDR3 bases are TGTGCCAGCAGCTTGGGGGGGACCCATCAGTCCCCCTATGGCTACACCTTC. Its protein is CASSLGGTHQSPYGYTF.

J is TRBJ2-7 and V is TRBV27; D remains unclear. V lost 6 bases and J lost 4, with 28 bases in between. Germline CDR1 MNHEY, CDR2 SMNVEV (reference sequence). The CDR3 covers 18 residues. This chain's CDR3 is CASRLRAAVTVPIYEQYF. CDR3 nucleotides: TGTGCCAGCAGACTAAGGGCCGCTGTGACGGTGCCGATATACGAGCAGTACTTC.

This clone was seen a handful of times. The chain combines TRBV21-1 with TRBJ1-2; the table's D gene call, TRBD1, was not cross checked with the DNA. TRBV21-1 is classified as a pseudogene. The CDR3 runs to 16 residues. The CDR3 protein is CASSKNAHRDDYGYTF. CDR3 DNA sequence: TGTGCCAGCAGCAAAAATGCTCACAGGGATGACTATGGCTACACCTTC.

V gene TRBV27 combines with J gene TRBJ1-1; D gene uncertain. Trimming took off 3 bases at V and 5 bases at J, with 13 bases between the two ends. CDR3 size: 14 residues. Per germline, CDR1 MNHEY and CDR2 SMNVEV (reference sequence). This CDR3 reads CASSFAGTGTEAFF. The CDR3 bases are TGTGCCAGCAGTTTCGCGGGCACTGGGACTGAAGCTTTCTTT.

The chain has TRBV5-1 and TRBJ2-5; possible D gene TRBD2, 6 bases. The CDR3 sequence is 12 residues long. Germline V gives CDR1 SGHRS, CDR2 YFSETQ. The V and J ends lost 3 bases and 9 bases respectively, with 12 bases between them. DNA for the CDR3: TGCGCCAGCAGCTCGGGAGAGAGGGCCCAGTACTTC. It specifies CASSSGERAQYF.